A selection of T cell receptor beta chains follows, all from one sample in a study of T cell responses to AZD1222 COVID-19 vaccine. The table came from immunoSEQ multiplex PCR; TCRdb's copy has only in-frame clones and leaves some out. Of approximately 140,000 clones listed, 89% are singletons. The material was peripheral blood, obtained on day 0 of AZD1222 vaccination. Source of these receptors: an adult in good health. Both conserved end residues are trimmed from each CDR3.

ASIPHGVYGYT | TRBV28
ASRKQGADTQY | TRBV28
ASTRREANTEAF | TRBV6-5
ASSRGEVRDGYT | TRBV4-2
ASSSIPGYQPQH | TRBV6-2/TRBV6-3
ASSEGLAGRRGELF | TRBV28
SVVQNTIY | TRBV29-1
ASSQTGQPQH | TRBV28
ASSVGQALNYGYT | TRBV5-5
ASSPRLGFTGNQPQH | TRBV4-3
ASSVGTTNEKLF | TRBV9
ASRRTGEEKLF | TRBV3-1/TRBV3-2
ASSLAGRGGSGNTIY | TRBV7-8
ASSSLAGGGETQY | TRBV28
ASSLSGNTIY | TRBV6-5
ASSPGQLHGNTIY | TRBV18
ASSHTGENTEAF | TRBV6-5
ASSLARGQGREQY | TRBV11-2
ASSHQGSGANVLT | TRBV4-2
ASSFLGSGGTEAF | TRBV28
ASSETKVGNYGYT | TRBV25-1
ASSLQGGGSPLH | TRBV5-4
ATLDKITGTEAF | TRBV5-4
ASSLAGTGRNTEAF | TRBV5-1
ASSSKRQGAQTEAF | TRBV13
PQRTSQMNTEAF | TRBV19
ASSEGGSGYYGYT | TRBV6-1
ASSRKTGDGHEQY | TRBV7-2
ASTADRADNSPLH | TRBV5-5
ASSSPRQGYGYT | TRBV7-2
ASSPRRGATLNYGYT | TRBV7-2
ASSYSGSLISGNTIY | TRBV6-2/TRBV6-3
ASSSQPGQGVHGYT | TRBV28
ASSSRLAGSYNEQF | TRBV28
SASPSVFLH | TRBV20-1
ASSKRTDSNQPQH | TRBV21-1
ASRSRGIHYGYT | TRBV27
ASSESSGSGNEQF | TRBV6-4
SASPGQTIYGYT | TRBV20-1
ASPQSGGLGGYT | TRBV30
ASSFRRFPNSPLH | TRBV11-2
ASSFGTPDNYGYT | TRBV19
ASSDGGLAGGPLGEQF | TRBV6-4
ASSQVADNTGELF | TRBV4-3
ASNPGLAGLGQF | TRBV2
ASSAGGEAYNEQF | TRBV9
ASSMSIAGVLVATLAKNIQY | TRBV19
ASSPAGGSTEAF | TRBV18
ATTRRGTGEQF | TRBV15
ASSSEREASINEQY | TRBV11-1
ASSLHTGNQPQH | TRBV6-5
ASSPGTVYNSPLH | TRBV6-2/TRBV6-3
ASSMGYNSPLH | TRBV19
ASSLSRGYEQY | TRBV4-3
ASSQDYRVSPGNTIY | TRBV4-3